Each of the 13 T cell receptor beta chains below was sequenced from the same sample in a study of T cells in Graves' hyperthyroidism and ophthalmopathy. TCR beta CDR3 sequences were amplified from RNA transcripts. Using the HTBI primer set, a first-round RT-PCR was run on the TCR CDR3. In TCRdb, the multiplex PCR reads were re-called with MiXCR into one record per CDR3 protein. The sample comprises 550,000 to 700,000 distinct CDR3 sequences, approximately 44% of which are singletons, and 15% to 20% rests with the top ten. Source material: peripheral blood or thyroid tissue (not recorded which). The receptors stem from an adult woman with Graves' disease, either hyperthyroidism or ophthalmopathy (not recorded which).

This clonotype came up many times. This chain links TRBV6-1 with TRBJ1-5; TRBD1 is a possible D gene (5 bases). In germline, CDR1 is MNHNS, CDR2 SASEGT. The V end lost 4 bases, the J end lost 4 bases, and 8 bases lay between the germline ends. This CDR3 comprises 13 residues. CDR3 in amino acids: CASSGGGNQPQHF. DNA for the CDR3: TGTGCCAGCAGTGGGGGGGGAAATCAGCCCCAGCATTTT.

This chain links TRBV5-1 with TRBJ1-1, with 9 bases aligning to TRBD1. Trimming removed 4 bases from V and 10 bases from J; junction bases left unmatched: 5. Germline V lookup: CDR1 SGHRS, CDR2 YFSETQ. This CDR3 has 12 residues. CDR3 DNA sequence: TGCGCCAGCAGCCCGGTGACAGGGGGAGCTTTCTTT. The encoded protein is CASSPVTGGAFF.

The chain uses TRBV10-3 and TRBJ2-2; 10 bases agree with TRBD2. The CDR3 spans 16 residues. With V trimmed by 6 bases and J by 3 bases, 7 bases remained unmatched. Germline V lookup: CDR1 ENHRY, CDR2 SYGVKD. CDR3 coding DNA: TGTGCCATCAGACGAGCGGGAGGGCCTGACACCGGGGAGCTGTTTTTT. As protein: CAIRRAGGPDTGELFF.

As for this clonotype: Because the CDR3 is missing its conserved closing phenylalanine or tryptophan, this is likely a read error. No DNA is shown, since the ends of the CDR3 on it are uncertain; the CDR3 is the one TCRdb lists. CDR3 in amino acids: CASSLAGY. The chain combines TRBV5-1 with TRBJ2-3. Termini included, the CDR3 measures 8 amino acids. Germline assignment: CDR1 SGHRS and CDR2 YFSETQ.

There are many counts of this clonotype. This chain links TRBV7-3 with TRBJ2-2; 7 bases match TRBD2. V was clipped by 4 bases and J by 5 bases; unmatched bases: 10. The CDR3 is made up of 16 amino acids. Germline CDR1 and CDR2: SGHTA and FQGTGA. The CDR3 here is CASSYYSGGRTGELFF. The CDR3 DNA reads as TGTGCCAGCAGCTACTACTCGGGAGGAAGGACCGGGGAGCTGTTTTTT.

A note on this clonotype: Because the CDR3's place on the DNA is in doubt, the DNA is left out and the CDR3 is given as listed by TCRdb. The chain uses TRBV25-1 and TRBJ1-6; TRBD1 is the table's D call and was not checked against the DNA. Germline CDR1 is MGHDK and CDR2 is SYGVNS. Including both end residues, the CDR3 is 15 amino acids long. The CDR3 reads CACSASQGGNSPLHF.

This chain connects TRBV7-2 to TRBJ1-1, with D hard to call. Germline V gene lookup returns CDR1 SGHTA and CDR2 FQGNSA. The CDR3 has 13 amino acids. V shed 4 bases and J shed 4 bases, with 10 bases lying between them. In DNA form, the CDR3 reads TGTGCCAGCAGCTCCTGGGGAGGCACTGAAGCTTTCTTT. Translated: CASSSWGGTEAFF.

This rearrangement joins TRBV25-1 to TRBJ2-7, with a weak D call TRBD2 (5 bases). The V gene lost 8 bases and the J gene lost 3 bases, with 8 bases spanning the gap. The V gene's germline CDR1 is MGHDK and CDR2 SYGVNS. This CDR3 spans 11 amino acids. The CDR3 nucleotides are TGTGCCAGCCTTGGGAGCTACGAGCAGTACTTC. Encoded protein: CASLGSYEQYF.

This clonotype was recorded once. CDR3 DNA: TGTGCCAGCAAAATGCCCGCGAACACCGGGGAGCTGTTTTTT. It specifies CASKMPANTGELFF. This chain uses TRBV28 with TRBJ2-2; D not certain. V dropped 7 bases and J dropped 0 bases, with 9 bases sitting between them. This CDR3 contains 14 residues. In germline, CDR1 is MDHEN, CDR2 SYDVKM.

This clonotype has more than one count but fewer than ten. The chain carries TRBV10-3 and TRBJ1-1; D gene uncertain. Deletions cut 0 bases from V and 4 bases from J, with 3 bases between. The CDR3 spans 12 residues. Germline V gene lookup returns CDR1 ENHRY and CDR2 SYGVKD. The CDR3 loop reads CAISESGTEAFF. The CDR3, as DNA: TGTGCCATCAGTGAGTCGGGCACTGAAGCTTTCTTT.

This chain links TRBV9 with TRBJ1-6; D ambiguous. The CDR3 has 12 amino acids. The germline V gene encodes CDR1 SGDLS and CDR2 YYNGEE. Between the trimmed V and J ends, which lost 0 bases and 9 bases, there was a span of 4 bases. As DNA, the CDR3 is TGTGCCAGCAGCGTAGCAGGTTCACCCCTCCACTTT. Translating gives CASSVAGSPLHF.

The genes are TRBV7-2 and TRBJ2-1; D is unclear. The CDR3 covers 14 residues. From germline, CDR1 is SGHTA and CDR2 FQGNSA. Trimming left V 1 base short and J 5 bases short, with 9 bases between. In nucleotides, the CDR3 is TGTGCCAGCAGCTTAGAGCCTAGGGACAATGAGCAGTTCTTC. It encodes CASSLEPRDNEQFF.

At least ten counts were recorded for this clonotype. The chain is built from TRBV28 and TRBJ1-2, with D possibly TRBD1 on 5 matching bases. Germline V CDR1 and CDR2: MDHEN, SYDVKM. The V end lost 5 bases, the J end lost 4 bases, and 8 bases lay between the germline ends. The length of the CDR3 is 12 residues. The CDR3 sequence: CASSLGVYGYTF. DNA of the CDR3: TGTGCCAGCAGTCTGGGGGTCTATGGCTACACCTTC.